The table lists the clone carrying this TCR beta chain with a few counts. Original processing methods: Cell counts per sample came from amplifying reference gene primers. Libraries were prepared by immunoSEQ multiplex PCR; TCRdb keeps only in-frame clonotypes and omits some of them. That table supplies the V and J calls and clone size; D and trimming were determined from the DNA. There are some 300,000 clones in the sample; approximately 88% occur only once, and just under 7% lies in the top ten. This CDR3 is built from 15 residues. From germline, CDR1 is LNHDA and CDR2 SQIVND (reference sequence). The trim removed 3 bases at V and 6 bases at J, leaving 5 bases unmatched. The sample originates from a study of blood T cell repertoires in COVID-19.

V gene TRBV19 combines with J gene TRBJ1-4; 9 bases fit TRBD1. Sequenced input: peripheral blood. This receptor was obtained from a woman in her twenties or thirties who had recovered from COVID-19. The CDR3 loop reads CASSISTGGDEKLFF. The CDR3 DNA reads as TGTGCCAGTAGTATTTCTACAGGGGGCGATGAAAAACTGTTTTTT.